The present T cell receptor (beta chain) was sequenced within a study of spatial heterogeneity in lung cancer. Study-wide points: In tumors, expanded intratumoral alpha and beta TCR counts tracked mutation counts.

One entry per CDR3 protein results from TCRdb running MiXCR on the 5' RACE reads. The data hold 12,000 to 15,000 distinct CDR3 sequences, with roughly 4.7% observed a single time. Documented time point: sample taken at primary tumor resection. This clonotype has ten or more counts. Its antigen is as yet unknown. This beta chain turned up in a library designed for alpha chains; as an off-target read, its abundance says little. This CDR3 comprises 11 residues. Between the trimmed V and J ends, which lost 8 bases and 4 bases, there was a span of 8 bases. CDR1 is MNHEY, CDR2 SMNVEV, per germline (reference sequence).

This specimen was lung tumor tissue, taken at surgery. V usage is TRBV27 and J usage is TRBJ1-2, with D unclear. This clonotype originated in a female donor with early-stage non-small cell lung cancer. DNA of the CDR3: TGTGCCAGCGGCCAGATCTATGGCTACACCTTC. This encodes CASGQIYGYTF.